This T cell receptor (beta chain) was captured by sequencing in a study of control samples from healthy donors and cancer patients. Trimming cost V 1 base and J 0 bases, with 10 bases left between them. CDR3 length: 15 residues. The germline V gene has CDR1 MGHRA and CDR2 YSYEKL. Using immunoSEQ multiplex PCR, the repertoire was profiled, and TCRdb retains in-frame clones only, with some absent. The data contain 50,000 or so clones, 95% to 97% of them singletons. This chain connects TRBV4-1 to TRBJ2-7; D gene uncertain. The specimen was blood. This TCR derives from a young woman in good health. As DNA, the CDR3 is TGCGCCAGCAGCCAAGTCGCCGGGTTCTCCTACGAGCAGTACTTC. Its translation: CASSQVAGFSYEQYF.